The T cell receptor beta chain described here comes from a study of CD4 and CD8 cells across lung adenocarcinoma regions. At least ten counts were recorded for this clonotype. TCRdb recomputed calls from the PCR reads with MiXCR, one row per CDR3 protein. The table has approximately 19,000 distinct CDR3 sequences, roughly half seen once. Donors had localized lung adenocarcinoma, a non-small cell lung cancer. Sequenced material: CD8+ T cells from the center of a lung tumor. The TCR sequence derives from a female donor with lung adenocarcinoma. The CD4 and CD8 labels of this study may be unreliable.

CDR3 in DNA: TGTGCCAGCAGTTACTCGCAACTAGCGGGAGGGCCTCAGTACTTC. Its translation is CASSYSQLAGGPQYF. V and J are TRBV6-5 and TRBJ2-1; TRBD2 aligns across 13 bases. Near its end, the DNA agrees better with TRBJ2-4, so the J call may be wrong. The CDR3 has 15 residues. Germline CDR1 and CDR2: MNHEY and SVGAGI.